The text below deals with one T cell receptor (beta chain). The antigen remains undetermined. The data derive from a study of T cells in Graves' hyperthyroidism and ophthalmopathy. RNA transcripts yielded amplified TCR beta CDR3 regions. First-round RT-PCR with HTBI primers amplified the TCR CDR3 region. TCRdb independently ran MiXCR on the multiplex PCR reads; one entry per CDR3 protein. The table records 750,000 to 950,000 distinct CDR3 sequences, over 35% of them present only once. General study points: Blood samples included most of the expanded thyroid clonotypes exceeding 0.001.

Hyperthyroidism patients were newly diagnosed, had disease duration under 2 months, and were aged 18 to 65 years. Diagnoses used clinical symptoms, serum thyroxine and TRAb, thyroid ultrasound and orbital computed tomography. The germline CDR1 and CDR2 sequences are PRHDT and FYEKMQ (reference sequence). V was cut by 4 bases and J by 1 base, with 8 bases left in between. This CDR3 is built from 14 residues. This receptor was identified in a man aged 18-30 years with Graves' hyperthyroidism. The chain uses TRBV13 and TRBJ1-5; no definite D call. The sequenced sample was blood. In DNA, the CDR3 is TGTGCCAGCAGCTCAGCACGGAGCAATCAGCCCCAGCATTTT. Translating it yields CASSSARSNQPQHF.